What follows describes a single TCR beta chain. Its antigen is not identified. This record comes from a study of CD8+CD57+ T cells in acquired aplastic anemia. Study at large: Sorted CD4+ plus CD8+ cells gave DNA averaging roughly 3.5 ug. General observations from the study: Fewer than 30 CD8+ CDR3 sequences were shared between patients and controls. Patients and controls had CD8+ Simpson's diversity values that were not significantly distinct.

Those patients picked for sequencing had displayed CD8+CD57+ cell expansion on flow cytometry. Patients uniformly had severe acquired aplastic anemia. The template for TCR beta VDJ and CDR3 sequence profiling was genomic DNA. Each CDR3 protein is one row after TCRdb ran MiXCR on the reads. The sample has some 180,000 distinct CDR3 sequences, 45% to 60% seen once. The TCR originated in a human donor with aplastic anemia. Sequencing was done on a sample of sorted CD4+, CD8+, or CD8+CD57+ T cells (not recorded which) from PBMCs.

CDR3 in DNA: TGCGCCAGCAGCTCCACAGGGGGAAACACTGAAGCTTTCTTT. Protein: CASSSTGGNTEAFF. V and J are TRBV5-1 and TRBJ1-1; the match to TRBD1 covers 8 bases. This CDR3 contains 14 residues. Germline CDR1 SGHRS, CDR2 YFSETQ. V gave up 3 bases and J gave up 2 bases; unmatched junction bases: 3.